Below, one T cell receptor beta chain is given with its context. The antigen is unknown. This entry is derived from a study of blood T cells in healthy people across ages. Study-wide points: Not knowing donor CMV status may have confounded expanded clonotype changes. Across the age range, TCR beta diversity per million T cells fell in a roughly linear way.

Per the germline V gene, CDR1 is MDHEN and CDR2 is SYDVKM. This CDR3 comprises 19 residues. V was pared by 3 bases and J by 3 bases, with 25 bases between. A second roughly 6 to 11 cycle PCR used barcoded and J-beta primers. TCRdb re-called the 5' RACE reads through MiXCR, storing one row per CDR3 protein. The sample yields about 800,000 distinct CDR3 sequences, about half seen once. The receptor comes from an elderly man in good health. This chain uses TRBV28 with TRBJ2-3; the D gene is possibly TRBD2 (6 bases). Material: blood. Here the CDR3 DNA reads TGTGCCAGCAGTTTCCCAAATGAGGGAGGAGAGGTATGGACAGATACGCAGTATTTT. As protein: CASSFPNEGGEVWTDTQYF.